Listed below are T cell receptor beta chains from one sample, sequenced in a study of technical replicates of blood from a few donors. Generated by immunoSEQ multiplex PCR, the TCRdb table keeps only in-frame clones and is missing some. The data contain 60,000 to 85,000 clones, 90% to 95% of them singletons. Sequenced input: T cells isolated from PBMCs. The receptors here all came from a human donor in good health. The CDR3 runs from the conserved cysteine through the conserved F or W. The order of the fields is D gene, J gene, clone size, V gene, CDR3 DNA, CDR3 protein. D genes are given only for firm matches. Size is omitted from some rows. Given values are once, few, many or a class for expanded clones.

d_call: TRBD1; j_call: TRBJ2-2; clone_size: -; v_call: TRBV7-8; cdr3_nt: TGTGCCAGCAGCGCGGGACAGGGCACCGGGGAGCTGTTTTTT; cdr3_aa: CASSAGQGTGELFF
d_call: TRBD2; j_call: TRBJ2-3; clone_size: -; v_call: TRBV5-6; cdr3_nt: TGTGCCAGCAGCAAGGGACTAGCTACAAACACAGATACGCAGTATTTT; cdr3_aa: CASSKGLATNTDTQYF
d_call: -; j_call: TRBJ2-5; clone_size: -; v_call: TRBV19; cdr3_nt: TGTGCCAGTAGTATAGATAGAGGGACCCAGTACTTC; cdr3_aa: CASSIDRGTQYF
d_call: TRBD1; j_call: TRBJ1-1; clone_size: -; v_call: TRBV5-5; cdr3_nt: TGTGCCAGCACAATTCGGACAGGGCACACTGAAGCTTTCTTT; cdr3_aa: CASTIRTGHTEAFF
d_call: -; j_call: TRBJ2-5; clone_size: -; v_call: TRBV18; cdr3_nt: TGTGCCAGCTCACCGCGGTTCGACCATATCGGGGAGACCCAGTACTTC; cdr3_aa: CASSPRFDHIGETQYF
d_call: TRBD2; j_call: TRBJ2-7; clone_size: -; v_call: TRBV2; cdr3_nt: TGTGCCAGCAGCCTAGCGGGAGATCCCAACTACTCCTACGAGCAGTACTTC; cdr3_aa: CASSLAGDPNYSYEQYF
d_call: -; j_call: TRBJ1-4; clone_size: -; v_call: TRBV7-9; cdr3_nt: TGTGCCAGCAGCGCAGGGGCTCCTAATGAAAAACTGTTTTTT; cdr3_aa: CASSAGAPNEKLFF
d_call: TRBD1; j_call: TRBJ1-1; clone_size: -; v_call: TRBV7-2; cdr3_nt: TGTGCCAGCAGCGACAGGGAGATGATGAACACTGAAGCTTTCTTT; cdr3_aa: CASSDREMMNTEAFF
d_call: TRBD1; j_call: TRBJ1-4; clone_size: -; v_call: TRBV28; cdr3_nt: TGTGCCAGCAGTTTTACAGGGGGAAATGAAAAACTGTTTTTT; cdr3_aa: CASSFTGGNEKLFF
d_call: -; j_call: TRBJ2-7; clone_size: -; v_call: TRBV4-1; cdr3_nt: TGCGCCAGCAGCCCCCTCCCGGGGACTGCGTACGAGCAGTACTTC; cdr3_aa: CASSPLPGTAYEQYF
d_call: -; j_call: TRBJ2-7; clone_size: -; v_call: TRBV30; cdr3_nt: TGTGCCTGGAGTGTAAACAGGAACGAGCAGTACTTC; cdr3_aa: CAWSVNRNEQYF
d_call: -; j_call: TRBJ2-7; clone_size: -; v_call: TRBV29-1; cdr3_nt: TGCAGCGCTGTCCTAGCGCGCTCCTACGAGCAGTACTTC; cdr3_aa: CSAVLARSYEQYF
d_call: -; j_call: TRBJ1-2; clone_size: -; v_call: TRBV5-1; cdr3_nt: TGCGCCAGCAGCTCCCGGGTGAACTATGGCTACACCTTC; cdr3_aa: CASSSRVNYGYTF
d_call: TRBD1; j_call: TRBJ2-2; clone_size: -; v_call: TRBV5-6; cdr3_nt: TGTGCCAGCAGCTTGTGGGGGACAGGGCTCACCGGGGAGCTGTTTTTT; cdr3_aa: CASSLWGTGLTGELFF
d_call: TRBD2; j_call: TRBJ2-6; clone_size: -; v_call: TRBV10-3; cdr3_nt: TGTGCCATCCTCCAGATTTCCCCCCCCAAGGGCGGGAGCTCTGGGGCCAACGTCCTGACTTTC; cdr3_aa: CAILQISPPKGGSSGANVLTF
d_call: TRBD2; j_call: TRBJ2-7; clone_size: -; v_call: TRBV19; cdr3_nt: TGTGCCAGTAGTATAAGCGGGAGAGGCTACGAGCAGTACTTC; cdr3_aa: CASSISGRGYEQYF
d_call: TRBD2; j_call: TRBJ2-1; clone_size: -; v_call: TRBV2; cdr3_nt: TGTGCCAGCAGCGGGAGGGGAGAATACAATGAGCAGTTCTTC; cdr3_aa: CASSGRGEYNEQFF
d_call: -; j_call: TRBJ1-5; clone_size: -; v_call: TRBV28; cdr3_nt: TGTGCCAGCGTCGACCAGGGTCACAGCAATCAGCCCCAGCATTTT; cdr3_aa: CASVDQGHSNQPQHF
d_call: -; j_call: TRBJ1-1; clone_size: -; v_call: TRBV7-9; cdr3_nt: TGTGCCAGCAGCTTAATCACAGACACTGAAGCTTTCTTT; cdr3_aa: CASSLITDTEAFF
d_call: -; j_call: TRBJ1-1; clone_size: -; v_call: TRBV30; cdr3_nt: TGTGCCTGGTCTCGCGGGGGAAGCACTGAAGCTTTCTTT; cdr3_aa: CAWSRGGSTEAFF
d_call: TRBD2; j_call: TRBJ2-3; clone_size: -; v_call: TRBV30; cdr3_nt: TGTGCCTGGAGTGGGGTAGCGGGAGATACGCAGTATTTT; cdr3_aa: CAWSGVAGDTQYF
d_call: TRBD1; j_call: TRBJ2-7; clone_size: -; v_call: TRBV5-4; cdr3_nt: TGTGCCAGCAGCCGTGACAGGGTCCACGAGCAGTACTTC; cdr3_aa: CASSRDRVHEQYF
d_call: TRBD1; j_call: TRBJ1-1; clone_size: -; v_call: TRBV5-1; cdr3_nt: TGCGCCAGCAGCCCGAGTCCGGGACAGAGGGCTTTCTTT; cdr3_aa: CASSPSPGQRAFF
d_call: TRBD1; j_call: TRBJ2-7; clone_size: -; v_call: TRBV5-6; cdr3_nt: TGTGCCAGCACCATCGTACAGGGGTCCTACGAGCAGTACTTC; cdr3_aa: CASTIVQGSYEQYF
d_call: TRBD1; j_call: TRBJ2-7; clone_size: -; v_call: TRBV11-2; cdr3_nt: TGTGCCAGCAGCTTGACACGAGGGGACAGGGGCTACGAGCAGTACTTC; cdr3_aa: CASSLTRGDRGYEQYF
d_call: -; j_call: TRBJ2-5; clone_size: -; v_call: TRBV6-1; cdr3_nt: TGTGCCAGCAGTGAAGCGGGACTCCAAGAGACCCAGTACTTC; cdr3_aa: CASSEAGLQETQYF
d_call: TRBD2; j_call: TRBJ2-2; clone_size: -; v_call: TRBV28; cdr3_nt: TGTGCCAGCAGTCTCCGACTAGCGGGAGTGGACGGGGAGCTGTTTTTT; cdr3_aa: CASSLRLAGVDGELFF
d_call: TRBD1; j_call: TRBJ2-7; clone_size: -; v_call: TRBV7-2; cdr3_nt: TGTGCCAGCAGCCCGACAGGGTTAGTCTTGCAGTACTTC; cdr3_aa: CASSPTGLVLQYF
d_call: TRBD2; j_call: TRBJ2-2; clone_size: -; v_call: TRBV5-1; cdr3_nt: TGCGCCAGCAGCTTGGAGGGACTAGCAAGCACCGGGGAGCTGTTTTTT; cdr3_aa: CASSLEGLASTGELFF
d_call: TRBD1; j_call: TRBJ1-2; clone_size: -; v_call: TRBV28; cdr3_nt: TGTGCCAGCTTAGGACAGGGCGAGGGCTATGGCTACACCTTC; cdr3_aa: CASLGQGEGYGYTF
d_call: -; j_call: TRBJ2-1; clone_size: -; v_call: TRBV7-3; cdr3_nt: TGTGCCAGCAGCGCTACCGGACAACACAATGAGCAGTTCTTC; cdr3_aa: CASSATGQHNEQFF
d_call: TRBD1; j_call: TRBJ2-7; clone_size: -; v_call: TRBV7-6; cdr3_nt: TGTGCCAGCAGCTCAAGTCAGGGGGCGCTCGAGCAGTACTTC; cdr3_aa: CASSSSQGALEQYF
d_call: -; j_call: TRBJ2-7; clone_size: once; v_call: TRBV9; cdr3_nt: TGTGCCAGCAGCGCCCGAGGAGGGCCCTACGAGCAGTACTTC; cdr3_aa: CASSARGGPYEQYF
d_call: TRBD2; j_call: TRBJ2-1; clone_size: once; v_call: TRBV7-2; cdr3_nt: TGTGCCAGCAGCCAGACTAGCGGGGGATACAATGAGCAGTTCTTC; cdr3_aa: CASSQTSGGYNEQFF
d_call: -; j_call: TRBJ2-7; clone_size: -; v_call: TRBV27; cdr3_nt: TGTGCCAGCAGTTTATGGGGGAGGCTGTCGGAGCAGTACTTC; cdr3_aa: CASSLWGRLSEQYF
d_call: -; j_call: TRBJ2-1; clone_size: -; v_call: TRBV6-5; cdr3_nt: TGTGCCAGCAGTTGGGGCGACCTTAATGAGCAGTTCTTC; cdr3_aa: CASSWGDLNEQFF
d_call: TRBD2; j_call: TRBJ2-1; clone_size: -; v_call: TRBV7-3; cdr3_nt: TGTGCCAGCAGCGCAACACTAGCGGGAGGGTACAATGAGCAGTTCTTC; cdr3_aa: CASSATLAGGYNEQFF
d_call: -; j_call: TRBJ1-4; clone_size: once; v_call: TRBV25-1; cdr3_nt: TGTGCCAGCAGTGATGCGGGCCCCAATGAAAAACTGTTTTTT; cdr3_aa: CASSDAGPNEKLFF
d_call: -; j_call: TRBJ2-3; clone_size: -; v_call: TRBV7-2; cdr3_nt: TGTGCCAGCGGAGAAGTTGGGACAGATACGCAGTATTTT; cdr3_aa: CASGEVGTDTQYF
d_call: TRBD2; j_call: TRBJ2-1; clone_size: -; v_call: TRBV9; cdr3_nt: TGTGCCAGCAGCGTCGGACTAGCCGGCTCCTACAATGAGCAGTTCTTC; cdr3_aa: CASSVGLAGSYNEQFF
d_call: TRBD2; j_call: TRBJ2-7; clone_size: -; v_call: TRBV27; cdr3_nt: TGTGCCAGCAGTCCACGGACTAGCGGGAGTCTTGGGCCCTACGAGCAGTACTTC; cdr3_aa: CASSPRTSGSLGPYEQYF
d_call: -; j_call: TRBJ1-2; clone_size: once; v_call: TRBV2; cdr3_nt: TGTGCCAGCAGTGAGTCGGGCTATGGCTACACCTTC; cdr3_aa: CASSESGYGYTF
d_call: TRBD1; j_call: TRBJ2-1; clone_size: -; v_call: TRBV7-3; cdr3_nt: TGTGCCAGCAGCCGAGGGGGCAGCCCCTACAATGAGCAGTTCTTC; cdr3_aa: CASSRGGSPYNEQFF
d_call: -; j_call: TRBJ2-7; clone_size: once; v_call: TRBV20-1; cdr3_nt: TGCAGTGTCGCGGGGAGCTACGAGCAGTACTTC; cdr3_aa: CSVAGSYEQYF
d_call: -; j_call: TRBJ1-2; clone_size: -; v_call: TRBV10-3; cdr3_nt: TGTGCCATCAGGTACTCAGGGGAAGCTAACTATGGCTACACCTTC; cdr3_aa: CAIRYSGEANYGYTF
d_call: -; j_call: TRBJ2-1; clone_size: -; v_call: TRBV2; cdr3_nt: TGTGCCAGCAGTGCACCGGGAGAGCAGTTCTTC; cdr3_aa: CASSAPGEQFF
d_call: -; j_call: TRBJ1-2; clone_size: -; v_call: TRBV6-6; cdr3_nt: TGTGCCAGCAGTTCCGGGACTCTAAGCAATGGCTACACCTTC; cdr3_aa: CASSSGTLSNGYTF
d_call: TRBD2; j_call: TRBJ2-7; clone_size: -; v_call: TRBV27; cdr3_nt: TGTGCCAGCAAAGCGGGAGCTACCTACGAGCAGTACTTC; cdr3_aa: CASKAGATYEQYF
d_call: TRBD1; j_call: TRBJ1-2; clone_size: -; v_call: TRBV4-1; cdr3_nt: TGCGCCAGCAGCCAGCTCCCGGGACAGGGAATGGATGGCTACACCTTC; cdr3_aa: CASSQLPGQGMDGYTF
d_call: -; j_call: TRBJ1-3; clone_size: -; v_call: TRBV14; cdr3_nt: TGTGCCAGCAGTTCAAAACCCAGGGAAGCTGGAAACACCATATATTTT; cdr3_aa: CASSSKPREAGNTIYF
d_call: -; j_call: TRBJ2-1; clone_size: -; v_call: TRBV14; cdr3_nt: TGTGCCAGCAGCCAAGGGACAGTGACCTACAATGAGCAGTTCTTC; cdr3_aa: CASSQGTVTYNEQFF
d_call: TRBD2; j_call: TRBJ2-1; clone_size: once; v_call: TRBV19; cdr3_nt: TGTGCCAGTACAACTGGGACTAGGCTAGATGAGCAGTTCTTC; cdr3_aa: CASTTGTRLDEQFF
d_call: TRBD1; j_call: TRBJ2-1; clone_size: -; v_call: TRBV11-3; cdr3_nt: TGTGCCAGCAGCTCCCCGGACAGGGTGGATGAGCAGTTCTTC; cdr3_aa: CASSSPDRVDEQFF